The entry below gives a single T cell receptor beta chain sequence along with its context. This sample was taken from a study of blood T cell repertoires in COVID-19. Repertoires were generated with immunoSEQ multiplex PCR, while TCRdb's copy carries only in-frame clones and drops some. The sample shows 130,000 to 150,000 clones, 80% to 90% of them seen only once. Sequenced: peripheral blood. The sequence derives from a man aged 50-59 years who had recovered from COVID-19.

This chain's CDR3 is CASSLDGSGREQYF. The DNA of the CDR3 is TGTGCCAGCAGCTTAGATGGATCAGGGCGCGAGCAGTACTTC. The genes are TRBV7-3 and TRBJ2-7, with a possible D match to TRBD1 (5 bases). Germline CDR1 SGHTA, CDR2 FQGTGA. The CDR3 loop spans 14 amino acids. With 2 bases removed from V and 6 bases from J, the gap between germline ends came to 14 bases.